Presented here are 18 T cell receptor beta chains from one specimen sequenced in a study of blood T cell repertoires in COVID-19. Clones were sequenced by immunoSEQ multiplex PCR, and TCRdb holds only the in-frame ones, with some missing. Of approximately 240,000 clones in the sample, 79% were seen once. Sequenced material: peripheral blood. Source of these receptors: a middle-aged woman with active or convalescent COVID-19.

The chain couples TRBV5-1 to TRBJ1-1; D not resolved. The germline V gene encodes CDR1 SGHRS and CDR2 YFSETQ. Trimming shortened V by 0 bases and J by 5 bases, and 8 bases separated the two germline ends. This CDR3 contains 13 residues. In nucleotides, the CDR3 is TGCGCCAGCAGCTTGGGGGCGGGAACTGAAGCTTTCTTT. Translating it yields CASSLGAGTEAFF.

This clone was observed a single time. The CDR3 protein is CASSEWLGQGDQPQHF. The DNA of the CDR3 is TGCGCCAGCAGTGAGTGGCTGGGACAGGGAGATCAGCCCCAGCATTTT. The V call is TRBV10-2, the J call TRBJ1-5; 9 bases are a match to TRBD1. The trim removed 1 base at V and 5 bases at J, leaving 6 bases unmatched. From germline, CDR1 is WSHSY and CDR2 SAAADI. The CDR3 is made up of 16 amino acids.

This chain connects TRBV3-1 (or the pseudogene TRBV3-2) to TRBJ2-5, with TRBD2 matching over 12 bases. Trimming took 1 base from V and 6 from J; bases not matched to a gene: 6. CDR1 and CDR2 from the germline V gene are LGHDT and YNNKEL (reference sequence). The CDR3 totals 16 residues. The CDR3 DNA reads TGTGCCAGCAGCCAAGTCAGGACTAGCGGGGATAAGACCCAGTACTTC. This translates into CASSQVRTSGDKTQYF.

The chain carries TRBV28 and TRBJ1-2, with D maybe TRBD1 (6 bases). V lost 2 bases and J 4 bases, leaving 11 bases between the germline ends. The CDR3 runs to 14 residues. Germline loops: CDR1 MDHEN, CDR2 SYDVKM. CDR3 in amino acids: CASSLQSGVYGYTF. DNA of the CDR3: TGTGCCAGCAGTTTACAGTCAGGGGTCTATGGCTACACCTTC.

This clone showed up just a few times. The genes are TRBV28 and TRBJ1-3, with D unclear. The CDR3 covers 15 residues. Germline CDR1 MDHEN, CDR2 SYDVKM. V lost 1 base, J lost 0 bases, and 7 bases lay in between. Written as DNA, the CDR3 is TGTGCCAGCAGTTTATATGGCAGCTCTGGAAACACCATATATTTT. Translated: CASSLYGSSGNTIYF.

V usage is TRBV4-2 and J usage is TRBJ1-1; D uncertain. Germline V lookup: CDR1 LGHNA, CDR2 YNFKEQ. Trimming pared 4 bases from V and 3 bases from J, leaving 12 bases between. The CDR3 loop spans 14 amino acids. The CDR3 nucleotides read TGTGCCAGCAGCCTCGAGGGTCGGGACACTGAAGCTTTCTTT. This sequence encodes CASSLEGRDTEAFF.

The chain joins TRBV19 to TRBJ1-5, with D uncertain. This CDR3 contains 14 residues. Germline values: CDR1 LNHDA, CDR2 SQIVND (reference sequence). Trimming stripped 3 bases from V and 5 bases from J, with 11 bases between. CDR3 loop: CASSMDPGYQPQHF. CDR3 bases: TGTGCCAGTAGTATGGATCCCGGGTATCAGCCCCAGCATTTT.

The chain couples TRBV29-1 to TRBJ1-3, with TRBD1 matching over 7 bases. The CDR3 spans 13 residues. The ends lost 6 bases at V and 8 bases at J; junction bases unmatched: 10. CDR1 is SQVTM, CDR2 ANQGSEA, per germline. This CDR3 is CSVKGGFVDTIYF. CDR3 DNA: TGCAGCGTGAAAGGGGGCTTCGTTGACACCATATATTTT.

The gene calls are TRBV6-5 and TRBJ2-2; TRBD1 might be the D (5 bases). V lost 6 bases and J 1 base, leaving 9 bases between the germline ends. Germline CDR1 is MNHEY and CDR2 is SVGAGI. The CDR3 is made up of 14 amino acids. CDR3 coding DNA: TGTGCCAGCAGGGTAGACAGGAACACCGGGGAGCTGTTTTTT. It yields the protein CASRVDRNTGELFF.

V usage is TRBV6-1 and J usage is TRBJ1-6; the match to TRBD1 covers 9 bases. Germline V lookup: CDR1 MNHNS, CDR2 SASEGT. The ends lost 2 bases at V and 7 bases at J; junction bases unmatched: 3. The CDR3 sequence is 15 residues long. This chain's CDR3 is CASSELGQGNSPLHF. The CDR3 bases are TGTGCCAGCAGTGAACTCGGACAGGGGAATTCACCCCTCCACTTT.

V usage is TRBV20-1 and J usage is TRBJ2-2, with unresolved D. The CDR3 is 13 residues long. Germline V gene data show CDR1 as DFQATT and CDR2 as SNEGSKA (reference sequence). V lost 3 bases and J 7 bases, leaving 12 bases between the germline ends. CDR3 bases: TGCAGTGCTAGTCACCGAAAGAGCGGGGAGCTGTTTTTT. Its protein product is CSASHRKSGELFF.

The V call is TRBV30, the J call TRBJ1-6; D perhaps matches TRBD1 (5 bases). The CDR3 has 14 amino acids. The germline V gene encodes CDR1 GTSNPN and CDR2 SVGIG (reference sequence). The ends were cut back, 8 bases at V and 10 bases at J, with 21 bases in the middle. CDR3 bases: TGTGCCGTTCAACGGGGAGCGGGGCAGTCACCCCTCCACTTT. It encodes CAVQRGAGQSPLHF.

This clone was recorded only once. The chain couples TRBV3-1 (or the pseudogene TRBV3-2) to TRBJ1-1, with 8 bases matching TRBD1. V lost 1 base and J lost 11; bases outside the gene matches: 6. Germline V gene data show CDR1 as LGHDT and CDR2 as YNNKEL (reference sequence). This CDR3 contains 13 residues. As DNA, the CDR3 is TGTGCCAGCAGCCAAGCCGGACAGGGATGGGCTTTCTTT. It yields the protein CASSQAGQGWAFF.

The chain combines TRBV19 with TRBJ1-5; 8 nucleotides line up with TRBD1. Germline CDR1 and CDR2: LNHDA and SQIVND (reference sequence). V shed 8 bases and J 1 base; nucleotides not matched to a gene: 7. The CDR3 sequence is 15 residues long. The CDR3 DNA is TGTGCCAGTCTCTCCCGACAGGGGAGCAATCAGCCCCAGCATTTT. Its translation: CASLSRQGSNQPQHF.

This clone was observed a single time. CDR3 in amino acids: CASSIGQGGNEKLFF. As DNA, the CDR3 is TGTGCCAGTAGTATTGGACAGGGGGGGAATGAAAAACTGTTTTTT. The gene calls are TRBV19 and TRBJ1-4; TRBD1 matches at 10 bases. The V and J ends lost 3 bases and 5 bases, in that order; junction bases with no gene match: 3. CDR1 is LNHDA, CDR2 SQIVND, per germline (reference sequence). The CDR3 is 15 residues long.

The chain couples TRBV29-1 to TRBJ1-1; no firm D call. V gave up 7 bases and J gave up 4 bases, with 13 bases separating them. This CDR3 is 12 amino acids long. The germline gives CDR1 SQVTM, CDR2 ANQGSEA. CDR3 in amino acids: CSGRPGGTEAFF. The CDR3 nucleotides read TGCAGCGGCCGCCCGGGAGGCACTGAAGCTTTCTTT.

In its sample, this clone was seen a few times. The chain is built from TRBV7-2 and TRBJ2-5, with 8 bases identical to TRBD2. The germline CDR1 and CDR2 sequences are SGHTA and FQGNSA. V was pared by 2 bases and J by 4 bases, with 6 bases of the junction left unmatched. This CDR3 is built from 15 residues. CDR3 amino acids: CASSLSPGGIETQYF. CDR3 bases: TGTGCCAGCAGCTTAAGTCCGGGGGGGATAGAGACCCAGTACTTC.

This clone was seen ten or more times. V and J are TRBV19 and TRBJ2-4, with 13 bases that match TRBD2. From germline, CDR1 is LNHDA and CDR2 SQIVND (reference sequence). The CDR3 spans 15 residues. The V gene end was trimmed by 5 bases and the J gene end by 10 bases; junction bases not matched to a gene: 8. The CDR3 here is CASSAWTSGGEIQYF. CDR3 nucleotides: TGTGCCAGTAGTGCTTGGACTAGCGGGGGAGAAATTCAGTACTTC.